Listed below are T cell receptor beta chains from one sample, sequenced in a study of cytomegalovirus exposure and HLA in healthy donors. TCRdb's table, derived via immunoSEQ multiplex PCR, lists solely in-frame clones and lacks some. Of approximately 150,000 clones listed, about 77% are singletons. Sequencing input: PBMCs. These receptors were taken from a woman between 50 and 59 years old in good health and CMV-seronegative. The CDR3 runs from the conserved cysteine through the conserved F or W. Each record gives: V gene, CDR3 protein.

TRBV28 CASSLWRQGAYEQFF
TRBV6-5 CASSYLQDIGGYTF
TRBV19 CASSTRTGLGQYF
TRBV4-3 CASSQDRDSSYEQYF
TRBV4-1 CASSQTSRGFDEQFF
TRBV9 CASSVATGGYEQYF
TRBV7-9 CASSAKRSSYNEQFF
TRBV7-8 CASSPATGTEAFF
TRBV13 CASSFLGDRPTEAFF
TRBV2 CASIELANTGELFF
TRBV27 CASSFSRGAGANVLTF
TRBV6-5 CASRSGVLNTEAFF
TRBV28 CASGPSGTGRRDAFF
TRBV6-6 CASSPARDGHSDTQYF
TRBV11-2 CASRRPGTGGPNTEAFF
TRBV5-1 CASSAYQGGETQYF
TRBV7-9 CASSFRGGDYGYTF
TRBV5-1 CASSLSSSGQGGTVPDLQYF
TRBV5-4 CASSLATTTTDTQYF
TRBV5-1 CASSRGGQFQETQYF
TRBV11-2 CASSSTSAAGTNEKLFF
TRBV18 CASSPQLKRWGGDSYEQYF
TRBV5-5 CASSLIGGGNIQYF